These 27 T cell receptor beta chains came from one sample sequenced in a study of identical twins. TCRdb passed the 5' RACE reads through MiXCR, listing each CDR3 protein once. The sample shows around 960,000 distinct CDR3 sequences, 10% to 15% of them seen only once. The data were also submitted as part of a second study, on yellow fever vaccine responses in identical twins.

Sequenced input: PBMCs. The receptors come from a woman between 18 and 29 years old in good health.

The chain links TRBV20-1 to TRBJ2-7; D not resolved. The CDR3 has 12 residues. Germline CDR1 and CDR2: DFQATT and SNEGSKA (reference sequence). The V and J ends lost 6 bases and 2 bases respectively, with 11 bases between them. CDR3 nucleotide sequence: TGCAGTGCAGGGTACTCGACCTACGAGCAGTACTTC. Translating gives CSAGYSTYEQYF.

The chain links TRBV28 to TRBJ2-7; D unclear. The CDR3 covers 14 residues. Trimming cost V 7 bases and J 1 base, with 14 bases left between them. Germline lookup yields CDR1 MDHEN and CDR2 SYDVKM. The CDR3 sequence: CASTPRLTSYEQYF. The CDR3 DNA reads as TGTGCCAGCACCCCCCGGTTGACATCCTACGAGCAGTACTTC.

The table lists this clonotype with many counts. This chain links TRBV5-1 with TRBJ2-1; weak D call: TRBD2 (6 bases). The length of the CDR3 is 15 residues. CDR1 and CDR2 (germline): SGHRS, YFSETQ. Trimming cost V 0 bases and J 8 bases, with 15 bases left between them. CDR3 nucleotides: TGCGCCAGCAGCTTGGAAGGTGTAGGGGAGGATGAGCAGTTCTTC. Protein: CASSLEGVGEDEQFF.

The chain carries TRBV28 and TRBJ1-2; 7 nucleotides line up with TRBD1. There are 13 residues in the CDR3. CDR1 is MDHEN and CDR2 is SYDVKM in the germline V gene. Unmatched junction bases numbered 9, after V lost 6 bases and J lost 8 bases. CDR3: CASSPPGDRGYTF. The DNA of the CDR3 is TGTGCCAGCAGCCCCCCCGGGGACAGAGGCTACACCTTC.

In this sample, this clonotype turned up many times. This chain links TRBV3-1 with TRBJ1-4, with D tentatively TRBD1 (6 bases). The germline CDR1 and CDR2 sequences are LGHDT and YNNKEL (reference sequence). V lost 3 bases to trimming and J lost 4 bases, with 15 bases between them. The CDR3 is 16 residues long. This CDR3 reads CASSHGGTTSNEKLFF. CDR3 in DNA: TGTGCCAGCAGCCATGGAGGGACAACTAGTAATGAAAAACTGTTTTTT. The full variable domain, its missing parts supplied by reference TRBV3-1 and TRBJ1-4, is DTAVSQTPKYLVTQMGNDKSIKCEQNLGHDTMYWYKQDSKKFLKIMFSYNNKELIINETVPNRFSPKSPDKAHLNLHINSLELGDSAVYFCASSHGGTTSNEKLFFGSGTQLSVL.

The J gene is TRBJ1-5, the V gene TRBV11-2; 9 bases are shared with TRBD1. V lost 5 bases, J lost 2 bases, and 4 bases stayed unmatched. This CDR3 has 15 residues. Germline CDR1 and CDR2: SGHAT and FQNNGV. DNA of the CDR3: TGTGCCAGCAGCCAAACAGGGGGCGGCAATCAGCCCCAGCATTTT. Protein sequence: CASSQTGGGNQPQHF.

This clonotype showed up many times. This rearrangement joins TRBV3-1 to TRBJ1-1, with TRBD1 identical over 7 bases. The V gene's germline CDR1 is LGHDT and CDR2 YNNKEL (reference sequence). The CDR3 length is 16 residues. V was pared by 3 bases and J by 6 bases, with 13 bases of the junction left unmatched. DNA for the CDR3: TGTGCCAGCAGCCACCCGAGGGGGCCGGGGGGGGCTGAAGCTTTCTTT. Residues: CASSHPRGPGGAEAFF.

This chain links TRBV20-1 with TRBJ1-1; the D is unclear. CDR1 DFQATT and CDR2 SNEGSKA come from the germline V gene (reference sequence). Trimming removed 0 bases from V and 1 base from J, with 9 bases in between. The CDR3 covers 14 residues. The CDR3 DNA reads TGCAGTGCTAGAGATCTTATGGGGAACACTGAAGCTTTCTTT. Protein sequence: CSARDLMGNTEAFF.

This clonotype has more than one count but fewer than ten. The chain recombines TRBV7-3 with TRBJ2-6, with D possibly TRBD1 on 5 matching bases. The CDR3 contains 17 residues. The V end was cut by 4 bases, the J end by 0 bases, with 13 bases between. Germline assignment: CDR1 SGHTA and CDR2 FQGTGA. CDR3 region: CASSSMTADSGANVLTF. DNA of the CDR3: TGTGCCAGCAGCTCCATGACAGCAGACTCTGGGGCCAACGTCCTGACTTTC. Full variable domain (missing parts from reference TRBV7-3 and TRBJ2-6): GAGVSQTPSNKVTEKGKYVELRCDPISGHTALYWYRQSLGQGPEFLIYFQGTGAADDSGLPNDRFFAVRPEGSVSTLKIQRTERGDSAVYLCASSSMTADSGANVLTFGAGSRLTVL.

The chain couples TRBV13 to TRBJ1-3; 9 bases align to TRBD1. This CDR3 contains 18 residues. Trimming removed 4 bases from V and 4 bases from J; junction bases left unmatched: 14. Germline CDR1 PRHDT, CDR2 FYEKMQ (reference sequence). The DNA of the CDR3 is TGTGCCAGCAGCTCCCCGACGCCCACAGGGGGCGACGGAAACACCATATATTTT. Protein sequence: CASSSPTPTGGDGNTIYF.

This clonotype was detected a few times. The chain uses TRBV19 and TRBJ2-1; TRBD2 is a possible D gene (5 bases). Trimming removed 3 bases from V and 5 bases from J, with 17 bases in between. In germline, CDR1 is LNHDA, CDR2 SQIVND (reference sequence). The CDR3 loop spans 16 amino acids. The CDR3: CASSMLLAKADNEQFF. For the CDR3, the DNA is TGTGCCAGTAGTATGTTATTAGCGAAGGCAGACAATGAGCAGTTCTTC.

Ten or more counts support this clonotype. The rearrangement joins TRBV2 to TRBJ2-3, with 13 bases identical to TRBD2. V dropped 6 bases and J dropped 1; count of bases not matched to a gene: 4. This CDR3 region has 16 residues. Per germline, CDR1 SNHLY and CDR2 FYNNEI. CDR3 region: CASRGLAGVRTDTQYF. The CDR3, as DNA: TGTGCCAGCAGAGGACTAGCGGGGGTTCGCACAGATACGCAGTATTTT.

The sample holds a few counts of this clonotype. This chain uses TRBV12-3 or TRBV12-4 with TRBJ2-7; TRBD2 matches 7 bases. This CDR3 is 15 amino acids long. With 4 bases clipped from V and 4 bases from J, the junction kept 10 bases outside the gene matches. The CDR3: CASSYLGTIIYEQYF. The CDR3 DNA reads TGTGCCAGCAGTTACCTCGGGACTATTATTTACGAGCAGTACTTC.

This clonotype was observed a few times. V gene TRBV12-3 or TRBV12-4 combines with J gene TRBJ1-4, with 9 nucleotides matching TRBD1. After removal of 1 base from V and 7 bases from J, the junction contained 10 bases not matched to a gene. The CDR3 spans 17 residues. The DNA for the CDR3 is TGTGCCAGCAGTTTAGGAAACACCGGGACAGGGACTGAAAAACTGTTTTTT. Amino acids: CASSLGNTGTGTEKLFF.

V is TRBV10-3 and J is TRBJ2-3; TRBD2 matches 8 bases. The CDR3 extends over 15 amino acids. Germline loops: CDR1 ENHRY, CDR2 SYGVKD. V trimming: 3 bases; J trimming: 4 bases; junction bases outside the gene matches: 6. The CDR3 protein is CAISDGGLGADTQYF. DNA of the CDR3: TGTGCCATCAGTGACGGGGGACTAGGGGCAGATACGCAGTATTTT.

This clonotype was counted ten times or more. An end of the junction differs from the germline gene, which may be a read error. The chain recombines TRBV5-6 with TRBJ2-7; tentatively, D is TRBD2 (6 bases). CDR1 SGHDT and CDR2 YYEEEE come from the germline V gene. The CDR3 is 14 residues long. DNA for the CDR3: TGTGCCAGCAGCTTGGGCGGGATCTCCTACGAGCAGCACTTC. As protein: CASSLGGISYEQHF.

V usage is TRBV5-6 and J usage is TRBJ1-1, with 7 bases fitting TRBD1. V trimming: 3 bases; J trimming: 2 bases; junction bases outside the gene matches: 10. The germline gives CDR1 SGHDT, CDR2 YYEEEE. The CDR3 has 16 amino acids. The CDR3, as DNA: TGTGCCAGCAGCTCGGGACAGCTAAGGGATAACACTGAAGCTTTCTTT. This sequence encodes CASSSGQLRDNTEAFF.

This clonotype was recorded many times. The chain is built from TRBV29-1 and TRBJ1-2, with D perhaps TRBD1 (6 bases). This CDR3 contains 13 residues. Germline assignment: CDR1 SQVTM and CDR2 ANQGSEA. V was pared by 3 bases and J by 3 bases, with 11 bases between. The CDR3 reads CSVEGGQYYGYTF. The CDR3, as DNA: TGCAGCGTTGAGGGGGGGCAGTACTATGGCTACACCTTC.

This clonotype was detected only a few times. The rearrangement uses TRBV28 and TRBJ2-7, with a tentative D call TRBD1 (6 bases). This CDR3 spans 16 amino acids. The V gene lost 4 bases and the J gene lost 2 bases, with 18 bases spanning the gap. Germline V lookup: CDR1 MDHEN, CDR2 SYDVKM. CDR3 in amino acids: CASSYPGTPIPYEQYF. The DNA of the CDR3 is TGTGCCAGCAGTTACCCCGGGACACCGATACCCTACGAGCAGTACTTC.

This clonotype turned up a few times. V usage is TRBV20-1 and J usage is TRBJ1-2; tentatively, D is TRBD1 (5 bases). The CDR3 is 13 residues long. Germline CDR1 and CDR2: DFQATT and SNEGSKA (reference sequence). V was clipped by 1 base and J by 3 bases, with 9 bases between them. The DNA for the CDR3 is TGCAGTGCTAGAGCACAGGTGGACTATGGCTACACCTTC. It yields the protein CSARAQVDYGYTF.

A few counts support this clonotype. The chain employs TRBV7-9 and TRBJ1-1; D is perhaps TRBD1 (6 bases). The CDR3 totals 13 residues. CDR1 SEHNR and CDR2 FQNEAQ come from the germline V gene (reference sequence). V was pared by 5 bases and J by 10 bases, with 17 bases between. CDR3 sequence reads: CASSPEGGMLAFF. DNA of the CDR3: TGTGCCAGCAGCCCAGAGGGGGGTATGTTAGCTTTCTTT. Drawing the rest from reference TRBV7-9 and TRBJ1-1, the complete variable domain is DTGVSQNPRHKITKRGQNVTFRCDPISEHNRLYWYRQTLGQGPEFLTYFQNEAQLEKSRLLSDRFSAERPKGSFSTLEIQRTEQGDSAMYLCASSPEGGMLAFFGQGTRLTVV.

This sequence joins TRBV4-1 and TRBJ1-5, with unresolved D. The V end lost 0 bases, the J end lost 5 bases, and 11 bases lay between the germline ends. The germline V gene has CDR1 MGHRA and CDR2 YSYEKL. CDR3 length: 15 residues. CDR3 nucleotides: TGCGCCAGCAGCCAAGATTTTCCCACGGATCAGCCCCAGCATTTT. Translated: CASSQDFPTDQPQHF.

This clonotype was detected a few times. This chain links TRBV18 with TRBJ2-1; 9 positions match TRBD2. Trimming took 0 bases from V and 10 from J; bases not matched to a gene: 10. CDR3 length: 16 amino acids. The germline V gene has CDR1 KGHSH and CDR2 LQKENI. DNA for the CDR3: TGTGCCAGCTCACCACCTCGACTAGCGGATTTAGTCGAGCAGTTCTTC. This gives the protein CASSPPRLADLVEQFF.

This clonotype was counted ten times or more. The chain couples TRBV5-1 to TRBJ2-1; D is undetermined. CDR1 SGHRS and CDR2 YFSETQ come from the germline V gene. The CDR3 covers 16 residues. V shed 2 bases and J shed 0 bases, with 12 bases lying between them. The CDR3 DNA is TGCGCCAGCAGCTTTCTCCAGCGCAGCTCCTACAATGAGCAGTTCTTC. It encodes CASSFLQRSSYNEQFF.

This clonotype appeared a single time. The chain links TRBV11-2 to TRBJ2-7; 9 bases are a match to TRBD2. Germline CDR1 and CDR2: SGHAT and FQNNGV. V lost 0 bases, J lost 3 bases, and 3 bases stayed unmatched. CDR3 size: 15 residues. The CDR3 here is CASSLELAGNYEQYF. The CDR3 region has the DNA TGTGCCAGCAGCTTAGAACTAGCGGGCAACTACGAGCAGTACTTC.

The rearrangement uses TRBV27 and TRBJ1-2, with D tentatively TRBD1 (6 bases). Per the germline V gene, CDR1 is MNHEY and CDR2 is SMNVEV (reference sequence). The CDR3 covers 14 residues. Trimming removed 5 bases from V and 4 bases from J, with 14 bases in between. CDR3 in amino acids: CASSLIAGAYGYTF. The CDR3 DNA reads as TGTGCCAGCAGTCTTATCGCAGGGGCCTATGGCTACACCTTC.

The V and J genes are TRBV20-1 and TRBJ1-5; 9 nucleotides match TRBD1. From germline, CDR1 is DFQATT and CDR2 SNEGSKA (reference sequence). This CDR3 has 15 residues. V shed 0 bases, J shed 3 bases, and the junction held 3 bases outside the gene matches. CDR3 DNA: TGCAGTGCTAGAGATGGGACAGGGAACAATCAGCCCCAGCATTTT. It codes for CSARDGTGNNQPQHF.